The 12 T cell receptor beta chains reported below all come from one sample, sequenced in a study of blood T cell repertoires in COVID-19. Profiled with immunoSEQ multiplex PCR; TCRdb holds only in-frame clones, not every one. The sample holds around 310,000 clones, over 75% seen once. Source material: PBMCs or T cells enriched from blood (not recorded which). These receptors all come from a man aged 25 to 45 who had recovered from COVID-19.

The chain has TRBV5-8 and TRBJ1-5; no clear D gene. The V end was cut by 0 bases, the J end by 0 bases, with 4 bases between. This CDR3 contains 14 residues. The germline V gene has CDR1 SGHTS and CDR2 YDEGEE. The CDR3 DNA reads as TGTGCCAGCAGCTTGGGAGTTAGCAATCAGCCCCAGCATTTT. Protein: CASSLGVSNQPQHF.

V and J are TRBV4-1 and TRBJ2-5; 8 nucleotides agree with TRBD2. The CDR3 has 14 amino acids. CDR1 and CDR2 from the germline V gene are MGHRA and YSYEKL. V lost 2 bases to trimming and J lost 4 bases; unmatched junction nucleotides: 3. CDR3 protein: CASSQQAGVETQYF. CDR3 DNA sequence: TGCGCCAGCAGCCAACAAGCGGGGGTAGAGACCCAGTACTTC.

About this clone itself: The sample holds other DNA sequences that translate to the same CDR3. This rearrangement joins TRBV30 to TRBJ1-5, with D hard to call. The CDR3 spans 13 residues. With 4 bases removed from V and 0 bases from J, the gap between germline ends came to 7 bases. Germline assignment: CDR1 GTSNPN and CDR2 SVGIG (reference sequence). CDR3 coding DNA: TGTGCCTGGACCGGAGATAGCAATCAGCCCCAGCATTTT. It specifies CAWTGDSNQPQHF.

The chain has TRBV18 and TRBJ1-2; tentative D call: TRBD1 (6 bases). Trimming left V 6 bases short and J 2 bases short, with 16 bases between. CDR1 and CDR2 from the germline V gene are KGHSH and LQKENI. The CDR3 has 15 residues. CDR3 coding DNA: TGTGCCAGCTCCGTCGGTCTTGACAGGAACTATGGCTACACCTTC. This gives the protein CASSVGLDRNYGYTF.

This rearrangement joins TRBV28 to TRBJ1-6; TRBD1 matches 8 bases. Germline V lookup: CDR1 MDHEN, CDR2 SYDVKM. J was trimmed by 8 bases and V by 7 bases; bases with no gene match: 4. This CDR3 spans 13 amino acids. DNA of the CDR3: TGTGCCAGCACAGGGGGCGCGGATTCACCCCTCCACTTT. Translating it yields CASTGGADSPLHF.

The chain uses TRBV7-2 and TRBJ1-2; D is unclear. Looked up from germline, CDR1 is SGHTA and CDR2 is FQGNSA. Trimming left V 6 bases short and J 0 bases short, with 8 bases between. The CDR3 runs 13 residues. The CDR3 DNA reads TGTGCCAGCAGGGCTCCAGCTAACTATGGCTACACCTTC. Its translation: CASRAPANYGYTF.

This chain uses TRBV6-2 or TRBV6-3 with TRBJ2-2; 10 positions match TRBD2. After removal of 6 bases from V and 3 bases from J, the junction contained 4 bases not matched to a gene. The CDR3 has 15 amino acids. Germline assignment: CDR1 MNHEY and CDR2 SVGEGT. CDR3 sequence (DNA): TGTGCCAGCAGCCTTGGACTAGCGGACACCGGGGAGCTGTTTTTT. Residues: CASSLGLADTGELFF.

The chain links TRBV11-2 to TRBJ1-4, with D unclear. From germline, CDR1 is SGHAT and CDR2 FQNNGV. This CDR3 is 14 amino acids long. The V and J ends lost 5 bases and 0 bases respectively, with 7 bases between them. CDR3 bases: TGTGCCAGCAGCCTAAGTTCAACTAATGAAAAACTGTTTTTT. The encoded protein is CASSLSSTNEKLFF.

The chain combines TRBV10-3 with TRBJ1-1, with 7 bases that match TRBD1. CDR1 and CDR2 from the germline V gene are ENHRY and SYGVKD. The CDR3 has 15 amino acids. V trimming: 2 bases; J trimming: 3 bases; junction bases outside the gene matches: 6. CDR3 loop: CAISEVITGDTEAFF. CDR3 coding DNA: TGTGCCATCAGTGAGGTCATTACAGGGGACACTGAAGCTTTCTTT.

The genes are TRBV19 and TRBJ1-5; 7 bases agree with TRBD1. Trimming removed 2 bases from V and 8 bases from J; junction bases left unmatched: 21. CDR1 LNHDA and CDR2 SQIVND come from the germline V gene (reference sequence). CDR3 length: 19 amino acids. The CDR3 DNA sequence: TGTGCCAGTAGTATAAGGTTATTGTCGGACAGGTTTCTCGGGGAGCCCCAGCATTTT. As protein: CASSIRLLSDRFLGEPQHF.

The rearrangement links TRBV30 to TRBJ2-7, with D perhaps TRBD1 (5 bases). There are 15 residues in the CDR3. The V gene's germline CDR1 is GTSNPN and CDR2 SVGIG (reference sequence). Trimming stripped 4 bases from V and 4 bases from J, with 20 bases between. Written as DNA, the CDR3 is TGTGCCTGGACTGCTGCCACAGGAATCACTTACGAGCAGTACTTC. Translated: CAWTAATGITYEQYF. Complete variable domain (other parts from reference TRBV30 and TRBJ2-7): SQTIHQWPATLVQPVGSPLSLECTVEGTSNPNLYWYRQAAGRGLQLLFYSVGIGQISSEVPQNLSASRPQDRQFILSSKKLLLSDSGFYLCAWTAATGITYEQYFGPGTRLTVT.

The chain has TRBV3-1 (or the pseudogene TRBV3-2) and TRBJ1-4, with D perhaps TRBD1 (6 bases). CDR3 length: 12 amino acids. Trimming pared 0 bases from V and 15 bases from J, leaving 11 bases between. Germline values: CDR1 LGHDT, CDR2 YNNKEL (reference sequence). The CDR3 nucleotides read TGTGCCAGCAGCCAAGAAGGACAGAAGGTGTTTTTT. The encoded protein is CASSQEGQKVFF.